This T cell receptor beta chain was recorded in a study of glioma-infiltrating T cells after dendritic cell vaccination. Study-level points and caveats: Estimated pretreatment TIL content predicted outcome after dendritic cell vaccination.

The CDR3 extends over 14 amino acids. The germline V gene encodes CDR1 SNHLY and CDR2 FYNNEI. The V gene lost 2 bases and the J gene lost 6 bases, with 10 bases spanning the gap. A word on this clone: The antigen is unknown.

Isocitrate dehydrogenase mutation was absent in all glioblastoma patients. The primer mix had 60 V beta and 13 J beta primers. Libraries were prepared by immunoSEQ multiplex PCR; TCRdb keeps only in-frame clonotypes and omits some of them. Of tens of thousands of clones listed, 82% were seen once; the top ten hold about 8.9%. The receptor was derived from a human donor with glioblastoma. The gene calls are TRBV2 and TRBJ2-2; D unresolved. Sequenced material: blood, taken before dendritic cell vaccination. The CDR3 nucleotides read TGTGCCAGCAGTGAAAGTAGCCGGGCCGGGGAGCTGTTTTTT. Amino acids: CASSESSRAGELFF.